This is a list of T cell receptor beta chains from one sample in a study of shared clonotypes between healthy human individuals. Clones were read by immunoSEQ multiplex PCR, and TCRdb kept only the in-frame ones, dropping some. The sample has millions of clones; approximately 94% are singletons. Sequencing was done on a sample of naive CD4+ T cells sorted from blood. These receptors came from a young man in good health. The CDR3 runs from the conserved cysteine through the conserved F or W. The D gene is left open where the match is weak. Part of the rows lack a size; the others show once, few, many or a class for expanded clones.

j_gene	v_gene	d_gene	abundance	CDR3aa	CDR3nt
TRBJ2-7	TRBV9	TRBD1	-	CASSAGQGPYEQYF	TGTGCCAGCAGCGCCGGACAGGGGCCCTACGAGCAGTACTTC
TRBJ2-7	TRBV7-9	TRBD1	once	CASSPGTGRYEQYF	TGTGCCAGCAGCCCCGGGACAGGGCGCTACGAGCAGTACTTC
TRBJ1-4	TRBV6-1	-	-	CASSRQYFANEKLFF	TGTGCCAGCAGTAGACAGTACTTTGCTAATGAAAAACTGTTTTTT
TRBJ1-3	TRBV6-6	-	-	CASSYVLTGNTIYF	TGTGCCAGCAGTTACGTCCTTACGGGAAACACCATATATTTT
TRBJ2-5	TRBV2	TRBD2	-	CASREQGLAGETQYF	TGTGCCAGCAGGGAGCAGGGACTAGCAGGGGAGACCCAGTACTTC
TRBJ1-2	TRBV6-5	-	-	CASSTGGFGYGYTF	TGTGCCAGCAGTACGGGGGGTTTCGGGTATGGCTACACCTTC
TRBJ2-7	TRBV9	-	-	CASSVGPSSYEQYF	TGTGCCAGCAGCGTCGGACCGTCCTCCTACGAGCAGTACTTC
TRBJ2-1	TRBV10-3	-	-	CAISDLATSYNEQFF	TGTGCCATCAGTGATCTAGCGACGTCCTACAATGAGCAGTTCTTC
TRBJ1-5	TRBV11-2	-	-	CASSPKNGERQPQHF	TGTGCCAGCAGCCCTAAGAACGGGGAAAGGCAGCCCCAGCATTTT
TRBJ2-3	TRBV7-2	-	-	CASSLGGAVETDTQYF	TGTGCCAGCAGCTTAGGAGGAGCGGTAGAAACAGATACGCAGTATTTT
TRBJ1-2	TRBV28	TRBD1	-	CASSLSTGGYGYTF	TGTGCCAGCAGTTTATCGACAGGGGGCTATGGCTACACCTTC
TRBJ1-5	TRBV5-6	-	-	CASSYMTDPSNQPQHF	TGTGCCAGCAGCTATATGACAGACCCGAGCAATCAGCCCCAGCATTTT
TRBJ1-3	TRBV5-1	-	once	CASSLVPLGSSGNTIYF	TGCGCCAGCAGCTTGGTGCCTCTCGGGAGCTCTGGAAACACCATATATTTT
TRBJ2-7	TRBV20-1	TRBD1	-	CSARQGWEQYF	TGCAGTGCGCGACAGGGGTGGGAGCAGTACTTC
TRBJ2-7	TRBV6-5	TRBD1	-	CASSRDRVGEQYF	TGTGCCAGCAGTCGGGACAGGGTGGGTGAGCAGTACTTC
TRBJ2-7	TRBV5-6	TRBD2	-	CASSLAGAGSYEQYF	TGTGCCAGCAGCTTGGCCGGAGCGGGATCCTACGAGCAGTACTTC
TRBJ2-5	TRBV5-1	-	-	CASSFRAQETQYF	TGCGCCAGCAGCTTCAGGGCTCAAGAGACCCAGTACTTC
TRBJ2-6	TRBV5-4	-	-	CASSTKGRGGSGANVLTF	TGTGCCAGCAGCACTAAGGGCAGGGGAGGCTCTGGGGCCAACGTCCTGACTTTC
TRBJ2-7	TRBV4-3	-	-	CASSQDQGFFNEQYF	TGCGCCAGCAGCCAAGATCAGGGGTTTTTCAACGAGCAGTACTTC
TRBJ2-3	TRBV28	-	-	CASNPLVGTDTQYF	TGTGCCAGCAATCCCCTAGTGGGCACAGATACGCAGTATTTT
TRBJ2-7	TRBV7-9	TRBD2	-	CASSLTGTSPYEQYF	TGTGCCAGCAGCCTAACCGGGACTAGCCCCTACGAGCAGTACTTC
TRBJ2-3	TRBV2	-	-	CASSEIQGPDTQYF	TGTGCCAGCAGTGAAATCCAGGGGCCAGATACGCAGTATTTT
TRBJ2-1	TRBV19	TRBD2	-	CATSGRDNEQFF	TGTGCCACCTCTGGGAGGGACAATGAGCAGTTCTTC
TRBJ1-1	TRBV6-5	TRBD1	-	CASSYRDRGFKAFF	TGTGCCAGCAGTTACCGGGACAGGGGATTTAAAGCTTTCTTT
TRBJ2-1	TRBV11-2	TRBD2	-	CASSPGPSGSTREQFF	TGTGCCAGCAGCCCAGGCCCTAGCGGGAGTACAAGGGAGCAGTTCTTC
TRBJ1-6	TRBV5-1	-	-	CASSFTDRPNSPLHF	TGCGCCAGCAGCTTCACCGACAGACCCAATTCACCCCTCCACTTT
TRBJ1-4	TRBV5-6	-	-	CASSFGLLQGEKLFF	TGTGCCAGCAGCTTTGGTCTTTTACAGGGTGAAAAACTGTTTTTT
TRBJ2-1	TRBV12-1	-	-	CASSFADRRNNEQFF	TGTGCCAGCAGCTTTGCAGACAGGCGCAACAATGAGCAGTTCTTC
TRBJ2-7	TRBV7-8	TRBD1	-	CASSITAGTGDYEQYF	TGTGCCAGCAGTATCACTGCCGGGACAGGGGACTACGAGCAGTACTTC